These T cell receptor beta chains were read from a single sample in a study of Ad26.COV2.S vaccination and SARS-CoV-2 variants. TCRdb's copy holds only in-frame clones and misses some; the assay was immunoSEQ multiplex PCR. The sample yields 300,000 to 400,000 clones, about 91% seen once. The material sequenced was peripheral blood, taken after recovery from COVID-19. Every receptor here comes from a human donor who had recovered from COVID-19. Both conserved end residues are part of each CDR3. Fields, in order: clone size, V gene, J gene, CDR3 length, D gene, CDR3 protein, CDR3 DNA. The D gene is left open where the match is weak. Rows may omit the clone size; those that give it use once, few, many or a size class.

.	TRBV10-2	TRBJ2-2	16	TRBD1	CASSEPGQGAGGELFF	TGCGCCAGCAGTGAGCCGGGACAGGGGGCGGGGGGGGAGCTGTTTTTT
.	TRBV11-3	TRBJ1-1	13	.	CASSLTMNTEAFF	TGTGCCAGCAGCTTGACTATGAACACTGAAGCTTTCTTT
.	TRBV5-4	TRBJ1-4	15	TRBD1	CASSADRGRNEKLFF	TGTGCCAGCAGCGCAGACAGGGGACGTAATGAAAAACTGTTTTTT
.	TRBV6-5	TRBJ1-2	11	.	CASGGTYGYTF	TGTGCCAGCGGGGGCACCTATGGCTACACCTTC
.	TRBV7-8	TRBJ1-5	18	TRBD1	CASTQVGRGGFRNQPQHF	TGTGCCAGCACCCAGGTTGGCAGGGGGGGGTTTCGCAATCAGCCCCAGCATTTT
once	TRBV2	TRBJ1-2	13	.	CASSEARGHGYTF	TGTGCCAGCAGTGAAGCGAGAGGGCATGGCTACACCTTC
.	TRBV4-3	TRBJ2-5	14	.	CASSQVGRGETQYF	TGCGCCAGCAGCCAAGTGGGGCGGGGAGAGACCCAGTACTTC
.	TRBV24-1	TRBJ2-1	14	TRBD1	CATSGNHRGSEQFF	TGTGCCACCAGCGGCAATCACAGGGGAAGTGAGCAGTTCTTC
.	TRBV19	TRBJ2-5	16	TRBD2	CASSSGAASGQETQYF	TGTGCCAGTAGTAGTGGTGCGGCTAGCGGGCAAGAGACCCAGTACTTC
.	TRBV4-1	TRBJ2-3	14	.	CASSHDSFTDTQYF	TGCGCCAGCAGCCACGACAGCTTCACAGATACGCAGTATTTT
.	TRBV5-4	TRBJ1-6	19	.	CASSQSGGLTPQYNSPLHF	TGTGCCAGCAGTCAGTCCGGGGGCCTCACCCCCCAATATAATTCACCCCTCCACTTT
.	TRBV6-5	TRBJ1-6	15	TRBD1	CASTQTGTGPSPLHF	TGTGCCAGCACCCAGACCGGGACAGGTCCCTCACCCCTCCACTTT
few	TRBV14	TRBJ1-2	13	TRBD1	CASSHGQGRGYTF	TGTGCCAGCAGCCACGGACAGGGGAGAGGCTACACCTTC
.	TRBV3-1/TRBV3-2	TRBJ2-5	15	.	CASSQDLTGKETQYF	TGTGCCAGCAGCCAAGATCTTACGGGGAAAGAGACCCAGTACTTC
.	TRBV20-1	TRBJ2-5	11	.	CSAGGDETQYF	TGCAGTGCGGGTGGGGATGAGACCCAGTACTTC
.	TRBV7-2	TRBJ1-1	16	TRBD1	CASSLGLGQLNTEAFF	TGTGCCAGCAGCTTAGGCCTGGGACAGCTGAACACTGAAGCTTTCTTT
.	TRBV13	TRBJ1-4	12	.	CASSYRGEKLFF	TGTGCCAGCAGCTATCGTGGTGAAAAACTGTTTTTT
.	TRBV7-9	TRBJ1-2	14	.	CASNPAGRNYGYTF	TGTGCCAGCAACCCCGCGGGGAGAAACTATGGCTACACCTTC
.	TRBV9	TRBJ1-4	15	TRBD1	CASSVEGRGIEKLFF	TGTGCCAGCAGCGTAGAAGGCAGGGGGATTGAAAAACTGTTTTTT
.	TRBV2	TRBJ1-1	10	.	CASPNTEAFF	TGTGCCAGCCCGAACACTGAAGCTTTCTTT
.	TRBV27	TRBJ1-2	13	.	CASSLTGAYGYTF	TGTGCCAGCTCCCTGACAGGAGCCTATGGCTACACCTTC
.	TRBV18	TRBJ1-2	13	.	CASSPPSGYGYTF	TGTGCCAGCTCACCACCGTCAGGGTATGGCTACACCTTC
once	TRBV7-8	TRBJ1-5	13	.	CASSLDSYQPQHF	TGTGCCAGCAGCTTGGACAGCTATCAGCCCCAGCATTTT
.	TRBV6-5	TRBJ1-3	14	.	CASSWGGSGNTIYF	TGTGCCAGCAGTTGGGGAGGGTCTGGAAACACCATATATTTT